These 13 T cell receptor beta chains came from one sample sequenced in a study of cytomegalovirus exposure and HLA in healthy donors (dated 2017 in TCRdb). Receptor libraries were prepared by the immunoSEQ multiplex PCR assay. Not all clones reach the TCRdb copy of this immuneACCESS table, which keeps in-frame sequences only. Checked studies attribute under half of the gap to unresolved V genes and leave the rest unexplained. Recorded for this sample are some 170,000 clones; approximately 89% of them occurred a single time. The ten largest clones take up 2% to 3% of the sample. The sequenced sample was PBMCs. The receptors were sampled from a man between 18 and 35 years old in good health and CMV-seropositive.

The chain uses TRBV2 and TRBJ2-2, with D possibly being TRBD1 (5 bases). V was pared by 11 bases and J by 7 bases, with 17 bases between. CDR3 size: 13 residues. Germline V lookup: CDR1 SNHLY, CDR2 FYNNEI. CDR3 loop: CASTPGNIGELFF. CDR3 in DNA: TGTGCCTCTACCCCAGGGAATATCGGGGAGCTGTTTTTT.

There are a few counts of this clone. The chain employs TRBV5-4 and TRBJ2-5; tentatively, D is TRBD2 (5 bases). Germline CDR1 and CDR2: SGHNT and YYREEE (reference sequence). Deletions cut 7 bases from V and 5 bases from J, with 15 bases between. The CDR3 covers 13 residues. CDR3 sequence: CASRPGDLETQYF. Here the CDR3 DNA reads TGTGCCAGCCGCCCCGGGGATCTGGAGACCCAGTACTTC.

The chain carries TRBV7-9 and TRBJ1-5; no definite D call. Per the germline V gene, CDR1 is SEHNR and CDR2 is FQNEAQ (reference sequence). CDR3 length: 14 amino acids. Trimming cost V 3 bases and J 3 bases, with 9 bases left between them. The CDR3 reads CASSLGGYNQPQHF. CDR3 bases: TGTGCCAGCAGCTTGGGAGGGTACAATCAGCCCCAGCATTTT. The whole variable domain, filled in from reference TRBV7-9 and TRBJ1-5, reads DTGVSQNPRHKITKRGQNVTFRCDPISEHNRLYWYRQTLGQGPEFLTYFQNEAQLEKSRLLSDRFSAERPKGSFSTLEIQRTEQGDSAMYLCASSLGGYNQPQHFGDGTRLSIL.

The chain couples TRBV7-2 to TRBJ2-1; D is possibly TRBD2 (5 bases). Germline CDR1 and CDR2: SGHTA and FQGNSA. The CDR3 is 15 amino acids. V lost 1 base, J lost 1 base, and 8 bases lay in between. The CDR3 bases are TGTGCCAGCAGCTTAGTCCGAGGGTCCTACAATGAGCAGTTCTTC. As protein: CASSLVRGSYNEQFF.

This rearrangement joins TRBV4-3 to TRBJ1-6, with 7 bases fitting TRBD1. The CDR3 length is 14 residues. The trim removed 4 bases at V and 10 bases at J, leaving 7 bases unmatched. The germline V gene encodes CDR1 LGHNA and CDR2 YSLEER. The CDR3, as DNA: TGCGCCAGCAGCCGGACTACAGGGGAATCACCCCTCCACTTT. The encoded protein is CASSRTTGESPLHF.

The V gene is TRBV27, the J gene TRBJ2-3; TRBD2 agrees at 10 bases. Germline V gives CDR1 MNHEY, CDR2 SMNVEV (reference sequence). The trim removed 8 bases at V and 2 bases at J, leaving 4 bases unmatched. This CDR3 comprises 14 residues. The CDR3 loop reads CASRAGGITDTQYF. The CDR3 nucleotides read TGTGCCAGCCGAGCGGGAGGGATCACAGATACGCAGTATTTT.

In DNA form, the CDR3 reads TGTGCCTGGAGCGAGACAGGTTATGGCTACACCTTC. Its protein product is CAWSETGYGYTF. The chain couples TRBV30 to TRBJ1-2, with a weak D call TRBD1 (6 bases). Germline V lookup: CDR1 GTSNPN, CDR2 SVGIG (reference sequence). V lost 3 bases, J lost 5 bases, and 10 bases lay in between. CDR3 length equals 12 residues.

V is TRBV7-9 and J is TRBJ1-1, with D hard to call. V was cut by 6 bases and J by 4 bases, with 9 bases left in between. The CDR3 runs to 12 residues. Germline V CDR1 and CDR2: SEHNR, FQNEAQ (reference sequence). The CDR3, as DNA: TGTGCCAGCAGGCGGGCGGCCACTGAAGCTTTCTTT. Its translation is CASRRAATEAFF.

The V gene is TRBV5-4, the J gene TRBJ2-5; D is ambiguous. The V end lost 0 bases, the J end lost 4 bases, and 13 bases lay between the germline ends. This CDR3 has 15 amino acids. Germline-derived CDR1 and CDR2 are SGHNT and YYREEE (reference sequence). CDR3 loop: CASSLVSGRRETQYF. The CDR3 nucleotides read TGTGCCAGCAGCTTGGTATCCGGTCGCCGAGAGACCCAGTACTTC.

The chain joins TRBV19 to TRBJ1-6; D gene unclear. The CDR3 is 14 amino acids. Germline CDR1 reads LNHDA; CDR2 reads SQIVND (reference sequence). Trimming took 3 bases from V and 9 from J, leaving 12 bases between them. The CDR3 here is CASSIVGQSSPLHF. Written as DNA, the CDR3 is TGTGCCAGTAGTATCGTTGGGCAGTCTTCACCCCTCCACTTT.

This rearrangement joins TRBV6-5 to TRBJ2-3; 8 nucleotides match TRBD2. The CDR3 loop spans 16 amino acids. Germline-derived CDR1 and CDR2 are MNHEY and SVGAGI. Trimming took 4 bases from V and 4 from J; bases not matched to a gene: 10. CDR3 sequence (DNA): TGTGCCAGCAGTTCAGGCGGGCGGGGGGCTGCAGATACGCAGTATTTT. Protein product: CASSSGGRGAADTQYF.

The rearrangement links TRBV27 to TRBJ2-7; 7 bases are shared with TRBD1. The CDR3 totals 16 residues. With 5 bases clipped from V and 0 bases from J, the junction kept 10 bases outside the gene matches. Germline V gene lookup returns CDR1 MNHEY and CDR2 SMNVEV (reference sequence). The DNA of the CDR3 is TGTGCCAGCAGTGCCTACAGGGGTAAGAGCTCCTACGAGCAGTACTTC. Its protein product is CASSAYRGKSSYEQYF.

V and J are TRBV19 and TRBJ2-5; no clear D gene. The CDR3 is made up of 13 amino acids. V dropped 8 bases and J dropped 4 bases, with 14 bases sitting between them. Germline CDR1 and CDR2: LNHDA and SQIVND (reference sequence). The CDR3 DNA sequence: TGTGCCAGTGGTCTCTTCGTCGGAGAGACCCAGTACTTC. It translates to CASGLFVGETQYF.